This TCR beta chain is drawn from a study of human T cells and chemical hapten exposure. Study-wide background: Patients, mostly women, had alopecia areata, alopecia totalis or alopecia universalis.

Per the original data handling: Per-sample TCR counts ranged from about 20,000 to 750,000, median around 88,000. MiXCR, run by TCRdb on the RACE reads, gives a single entry per CDR3 protein. In this record, the V and J calls reflect TCRdb's handling and not the investigators' own analysis. Found here are about 85,000 distinct CDR3 sequences, 11% of them singletons; the top ten hold around 1.5%. As concerns this clonotype: Its antigen is unidentified.

This sample's time point: patch test 2, 6 weeks after DPC sensitization. Treatment: therapeutic diphenylcyclopropenone sensitization with weekly scalp DPC. Study-wide results and limits: Given that the donors had alopecia, their immune response may differ from that seen in healthy people.

Trimming removed 4 bases from V and 3 bases from J; junction bases left unmatched: 4. The V gene's germline CDR1 is MNHEY and CDR2 SVGEGT. The CDR3 contains 14 residues. This specimen was whole blood, taken in connection with sensitization to the hapten diphenylcyclopropenone (DPC). The receptor was isolated from a man between 18 and 29 years old with alopecia areata. Some clones in this sample may be carry-over from other donors' samples. The V gene is TRBV6-2 or TRBV6-3, the J gene TRBJ2-7, with 9 bases that match TRBD1. The CDR3 reads CASSWRTGDYEQYF. Here the CDR3 DNA reads TGTGCCAGCAGTTGGCGGACAGGGGACTACGAGCAGTACTTC.